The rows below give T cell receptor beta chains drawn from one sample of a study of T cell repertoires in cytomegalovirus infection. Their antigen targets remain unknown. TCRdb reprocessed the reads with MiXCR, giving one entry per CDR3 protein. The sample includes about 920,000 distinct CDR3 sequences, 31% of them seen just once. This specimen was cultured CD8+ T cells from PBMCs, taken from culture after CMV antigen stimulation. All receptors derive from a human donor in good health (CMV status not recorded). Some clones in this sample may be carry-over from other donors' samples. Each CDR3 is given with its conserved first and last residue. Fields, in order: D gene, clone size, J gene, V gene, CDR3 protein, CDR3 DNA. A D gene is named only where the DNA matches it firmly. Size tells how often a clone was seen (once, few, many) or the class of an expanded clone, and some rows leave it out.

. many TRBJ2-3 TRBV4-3 CASSQEIARRRGIGTDTQYF TGCGCCAGCAGCCAAGAGATCGCACGTCGACGGGGGATAGGCACAGATACGCAGTATTTT
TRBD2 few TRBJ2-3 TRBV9 CASSVGLAGGTGTDTQYF TGTGCCAGCAGCGTAGGACTAGCGGGGGGAACTGGCACAGATACGCAGTATTTT
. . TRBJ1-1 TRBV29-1 CSVESRDNTEAFF TGCAGCGTTGAGTCCAGGGACAACACTGAGGCTTTCTTT
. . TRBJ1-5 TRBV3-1 CASSQTPGTSTYSNQPQHF TGTGCCAGCAGCCAAACCCCCGGTACCTCAACTTATAGCAATCAGCCCCAGCATTTT
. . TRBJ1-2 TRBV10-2 CASSENTEYYYGYTF TGCGCCAGCAGTGAGAACACGGAATACTACTATGGCTACACCTTC
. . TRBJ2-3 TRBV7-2 CASSRYRQVLLTDTQYF TGTGCCAGCAGCCGCTATCGACAGGTGCTACTCACAGATACGCAGTATTTT
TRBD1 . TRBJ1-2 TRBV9 CASSAGTDLAYGYTF TGTGCCAGCAGCGCCGGGACAGATTTGGCCTATGGCTACACCTTC
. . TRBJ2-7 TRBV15 CATNRAYSYEQYF TGTGCCACAAACCGGGCCTACTCCTACGAGCAGTACTTC
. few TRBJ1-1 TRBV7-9 CASSRGASSEAFF TGTGCCAGCAGCCGTGGGGCTAGTAGTGAAGCTTTCTTT
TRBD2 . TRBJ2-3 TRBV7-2 CASSLLRIGGGRDTQYF TGTGCCAGCAGCTTATTAAGAATCGGGGGGGGGCGAGATACGCAGTATTTT
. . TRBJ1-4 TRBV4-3 CASSQDGIYATNEKLFF TGCGCCAGCAGCCAAGACGGGATATACGCAACTAATGAAAAACTGTTTTTT
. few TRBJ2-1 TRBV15 CATSTTDSPYNEQFF TGTGCCACCAGCACGACGGACTCCCCCTACAATGAGCAGTTCTTC
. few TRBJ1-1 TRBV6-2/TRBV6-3 CASRFLDLTRSPEAFF TGTGCCAGCAGATTTCTGGACTTAACCCGATCCCCTGAAGCTTTCTTT
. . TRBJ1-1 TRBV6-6 CASSYLKGNTEAFF TGTGCCAGCAGTTACCTTAAGGGGAACACTGAAGCTTTCTTT
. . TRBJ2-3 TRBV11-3 CASSLGVGENTDTQYF TGTGCCAGCAGCTTAGGTGTGGGGGAGAACACAGATACGCAGTATTTT
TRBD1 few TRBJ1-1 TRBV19 CASSPGQGSEIRNTEAFF TGTGCCAGTAGTCCGGGACAGGGGTCAGAAATACGGAACACTGAAGCTTTCTTT
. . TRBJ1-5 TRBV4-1 CASSHRINQPQHF TGCGCCAGCAGTCACAGAATCAATCAGCCCCAGCATTTT
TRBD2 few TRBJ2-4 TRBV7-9 CASSFSGGFAKNIQYF TGTGCCAGCAGCTTTAGCGGGGGGTTCGCCAAAAACATTCAGTACTTC
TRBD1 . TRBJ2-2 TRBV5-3 CASSLEDRGPTAGELFF TGTGCCAGCAGCTTGGAGGACAGGGGGCCGACCGCCGGGGAGCTGTTTTTT
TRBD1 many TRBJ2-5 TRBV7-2 CASSQTGGGRETQYF TGTGCCAGCAGTCAGACAGGGGGGGGTCGAGAGACCCAGTACTTC
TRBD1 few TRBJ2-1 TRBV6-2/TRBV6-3 CASSYRDRRYNEQFF TGTGCCAGCAGTTACCGGGACAGGAGATACAATGAGCAGTTCTTC
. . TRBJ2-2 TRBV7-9 CASSLGRVDLGWTGELFF TGTGCCAGCAGTCTAGGCCGGGTCGACCTAGGGTGGACCGGGGAGCTGTTTTTT
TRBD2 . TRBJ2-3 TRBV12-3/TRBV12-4 CASSFGTSPDTQYF TGTGCCAGCAGTTTTGGGACTAGCCCAGATACGCAGTATTTT
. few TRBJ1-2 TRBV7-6 CASSSLRGETNGYTF TGTGCCAGCAGCTCCCTTCGGGGGGAAACGAATGGCTACACCTTC
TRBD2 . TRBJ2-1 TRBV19 CASSIGGGAGNEQFF TGTGCCAGTAGTATTGGCGGGGGGGCGGGGAATGAGCAGTTCTTC
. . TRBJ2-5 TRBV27 CASSLGATSQETQYF TGTGCCAGCAGTTTAGGGGCGACTTCCCAAGAGACCCAGTACTTC
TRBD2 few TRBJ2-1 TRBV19 CASNPRRVAGPYNEQFF TGTGCCAGCAACCCACGAAGGGTAGCGGGACCCTACAATGAGCAGTTCTTC
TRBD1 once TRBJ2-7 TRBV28 CATKPRQGARYEQYF TGTGCCACCAAGCCCAGACAGGGGGCTCGGTACGAGCAGTACTTC
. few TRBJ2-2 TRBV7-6 CASSLATPGLYTGELFF TGTGCCAGCAGCTTAGCAACCCCGGGACTTTACACCGGGGAGCTGTTTTTT
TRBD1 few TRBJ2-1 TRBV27 CASTGTGTNNEQFF TGTGCCAGCACCGGGACAGGGACAAACAATGAGCAGTTCTTC
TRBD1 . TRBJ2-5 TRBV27 CASSSQTGLETQYF TGTGCCAGCAGTTCCCAGACAGGGTTGGAGACCCAGTACTTC
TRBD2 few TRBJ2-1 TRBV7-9 CASSPLAGLSYNEQFF TGTGCCAGCAGCCCATTAGCGGGACTCTCCTACAATGAGCAGTTCTTC
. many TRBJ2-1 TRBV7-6 CASSLGAVNEQFF TGTGCCAGCAGCTTGGGGGCAGTCAATGAGCAGTTCTTC
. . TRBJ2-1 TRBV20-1 CSAWGVYNEQFF TGCAGTGCTTGGGGGGTTTACAATGAGCAGTTCTTC
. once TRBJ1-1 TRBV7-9 CASIRGATEAFF TGTGCCAGCATTAGAGGGGCAACTGAAGCTTTCTTT
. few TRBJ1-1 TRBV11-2 CASSLDPNRNTEAFF TGTGCCAGCAGCTTAGATCCGAACAGAAACACTGAAGCTTTCTTT
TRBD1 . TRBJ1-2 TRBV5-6 CASTDPWDRQDGYTF TGTGCCAGCACCGACCCATGGGACAGGCAGGATGGCTACACCTTC
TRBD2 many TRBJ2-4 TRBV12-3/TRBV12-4 CASSFTREGKNIQYF TGTGCCAGCAGTTTTACCAGGGAGGGCAAAAACATTCAGTACTTC
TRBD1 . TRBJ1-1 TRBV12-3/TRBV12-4 CASSYGTATEAFF TGTGCCAGCAGCTACGGGACAGCAACTGAAGCTTTCTTT
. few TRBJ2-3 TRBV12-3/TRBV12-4 CASSLVWGRASSTDTQYF TGTGCCAGCAGTTTAGTCTGGGGCAGGGCTTCTAGCACAGATACGCAGTATTTT
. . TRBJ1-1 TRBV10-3 CAIRLTLNTEAFF TGTGCCATCAGATTAACTCTAAACACTGAAGCTTTCTTT
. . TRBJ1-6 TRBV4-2 CASSQEGQGISPLHF TGTGCCAGCAGCCAAGAAGGCCAGGGGATCTCACCCCTCCACTTT
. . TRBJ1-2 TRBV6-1 CASSEDSNNYGYTF TGTGCCAGCAGTGAGGACAGCAATAACTATGGCTACACCTTC
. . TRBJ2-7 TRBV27 CATWGSYEQYF TGTGCCACCTGGGGGAGCTACGAGCAGTACTTC
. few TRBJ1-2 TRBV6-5 CASSDAGPHEHYGYTF TGTGCCAGCAGTGACGCCGGGCCCCATGAACACTATGGCTACACCTTC